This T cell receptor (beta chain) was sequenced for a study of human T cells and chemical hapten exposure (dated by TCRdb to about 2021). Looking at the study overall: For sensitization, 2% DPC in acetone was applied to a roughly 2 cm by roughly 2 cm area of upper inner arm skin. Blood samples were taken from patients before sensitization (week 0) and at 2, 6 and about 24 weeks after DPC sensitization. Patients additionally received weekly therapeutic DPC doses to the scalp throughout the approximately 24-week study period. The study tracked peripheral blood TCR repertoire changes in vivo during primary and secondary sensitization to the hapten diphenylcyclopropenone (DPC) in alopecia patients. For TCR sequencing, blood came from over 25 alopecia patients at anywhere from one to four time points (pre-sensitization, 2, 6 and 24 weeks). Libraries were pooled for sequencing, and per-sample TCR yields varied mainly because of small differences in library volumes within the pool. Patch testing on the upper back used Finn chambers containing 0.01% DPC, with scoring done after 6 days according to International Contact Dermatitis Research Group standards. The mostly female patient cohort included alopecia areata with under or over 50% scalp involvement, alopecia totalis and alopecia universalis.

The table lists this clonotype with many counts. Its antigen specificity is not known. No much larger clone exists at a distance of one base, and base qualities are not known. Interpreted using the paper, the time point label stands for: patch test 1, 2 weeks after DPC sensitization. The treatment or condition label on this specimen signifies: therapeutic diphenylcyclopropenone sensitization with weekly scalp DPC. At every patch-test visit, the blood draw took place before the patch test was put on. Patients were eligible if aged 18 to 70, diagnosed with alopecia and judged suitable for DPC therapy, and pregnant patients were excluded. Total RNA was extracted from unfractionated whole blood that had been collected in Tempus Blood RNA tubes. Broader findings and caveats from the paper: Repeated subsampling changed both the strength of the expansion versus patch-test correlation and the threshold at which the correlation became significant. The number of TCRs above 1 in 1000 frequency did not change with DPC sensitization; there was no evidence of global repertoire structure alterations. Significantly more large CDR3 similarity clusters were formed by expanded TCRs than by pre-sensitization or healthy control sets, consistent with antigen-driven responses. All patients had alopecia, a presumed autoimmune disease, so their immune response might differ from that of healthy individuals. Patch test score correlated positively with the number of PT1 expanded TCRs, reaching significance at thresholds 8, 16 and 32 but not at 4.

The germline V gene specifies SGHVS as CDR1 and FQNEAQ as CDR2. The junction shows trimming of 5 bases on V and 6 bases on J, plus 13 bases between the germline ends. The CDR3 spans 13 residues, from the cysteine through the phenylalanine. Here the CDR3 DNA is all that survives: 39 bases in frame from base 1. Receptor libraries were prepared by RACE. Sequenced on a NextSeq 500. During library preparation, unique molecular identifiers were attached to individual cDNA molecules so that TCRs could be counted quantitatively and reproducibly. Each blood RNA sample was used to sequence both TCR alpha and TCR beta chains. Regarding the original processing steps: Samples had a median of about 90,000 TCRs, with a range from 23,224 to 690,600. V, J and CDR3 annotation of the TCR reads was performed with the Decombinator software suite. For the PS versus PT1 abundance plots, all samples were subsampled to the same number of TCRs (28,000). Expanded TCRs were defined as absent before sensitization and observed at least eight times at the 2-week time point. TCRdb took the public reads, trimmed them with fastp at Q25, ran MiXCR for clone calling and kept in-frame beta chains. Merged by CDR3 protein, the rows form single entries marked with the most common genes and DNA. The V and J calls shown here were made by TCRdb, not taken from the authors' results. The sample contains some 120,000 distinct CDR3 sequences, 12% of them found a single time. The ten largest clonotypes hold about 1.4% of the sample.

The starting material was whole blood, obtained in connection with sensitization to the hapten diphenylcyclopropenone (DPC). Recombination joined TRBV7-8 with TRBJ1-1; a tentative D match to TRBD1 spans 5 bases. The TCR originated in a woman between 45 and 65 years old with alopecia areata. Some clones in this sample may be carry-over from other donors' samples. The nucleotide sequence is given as TGTGCCAGCAGCCCGGGGGGTCTCCCTGAAGCTTTCTTT. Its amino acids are CASSPGGLPEAFF. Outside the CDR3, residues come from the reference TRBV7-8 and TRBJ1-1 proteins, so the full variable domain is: GAGVSQSPRYKVAKRGQDVALRCDPISGHVSLFWYQQALGQGPEFLTYFQNEAQLDKSGLPSDRFFAERPEGSVSTLKIQRTQQEDSAVYLCASSPGGLPEAFFGQGTRLTVV.